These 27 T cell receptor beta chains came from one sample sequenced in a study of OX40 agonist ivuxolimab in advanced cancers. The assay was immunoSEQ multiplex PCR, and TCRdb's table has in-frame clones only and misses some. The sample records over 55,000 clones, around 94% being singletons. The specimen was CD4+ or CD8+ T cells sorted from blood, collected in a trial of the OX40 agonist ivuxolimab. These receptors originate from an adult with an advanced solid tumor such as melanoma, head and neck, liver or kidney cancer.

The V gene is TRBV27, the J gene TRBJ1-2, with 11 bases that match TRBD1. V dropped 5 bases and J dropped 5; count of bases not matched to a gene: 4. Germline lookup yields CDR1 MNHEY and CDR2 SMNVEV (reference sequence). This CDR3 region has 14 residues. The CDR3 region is CASSGQGAEYGYTF. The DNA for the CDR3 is TGTGCCAGCAGTGGACAGGGGGCGGAGTATGGCTACACCTTC.

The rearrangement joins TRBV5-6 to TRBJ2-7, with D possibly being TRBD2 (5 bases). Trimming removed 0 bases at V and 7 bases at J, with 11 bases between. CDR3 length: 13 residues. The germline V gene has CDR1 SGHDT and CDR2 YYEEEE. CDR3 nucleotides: TGTGCCAGCAGCTTGGGGGGTGGCGGGGAGCAGTACTTC. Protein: CASSLGGGGEQYF.

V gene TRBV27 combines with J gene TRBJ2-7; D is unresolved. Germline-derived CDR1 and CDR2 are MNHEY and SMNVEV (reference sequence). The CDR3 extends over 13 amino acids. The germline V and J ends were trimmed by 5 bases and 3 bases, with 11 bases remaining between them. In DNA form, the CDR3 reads TGTGCCAGCAGTCGCATCGAGTTCTACGAGCAGTACTTC. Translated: CASSRIEFYEQYF.

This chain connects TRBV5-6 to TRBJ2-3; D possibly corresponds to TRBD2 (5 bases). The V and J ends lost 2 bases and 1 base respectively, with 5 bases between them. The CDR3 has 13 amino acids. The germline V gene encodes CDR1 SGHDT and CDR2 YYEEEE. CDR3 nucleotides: TGTGCCAGCAGCTTACTAGGCACAGATACGCAGTATTTT. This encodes CASSLLGTDTQYF. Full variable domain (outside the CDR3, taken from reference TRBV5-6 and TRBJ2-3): DAGVTQSPTHLIKTRGQQVTLRCSPKSGHDTVSWYQQALGQGPQFIFQYYEEEERQRGNFPDRFSGHQFPNYSSELNVNALLLGDSALYLCASSLLGTDTQYFGPGTRLTVL.

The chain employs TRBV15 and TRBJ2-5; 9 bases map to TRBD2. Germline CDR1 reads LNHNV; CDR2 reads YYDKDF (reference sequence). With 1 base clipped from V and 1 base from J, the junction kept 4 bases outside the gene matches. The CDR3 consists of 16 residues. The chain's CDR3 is CATSRVGLASQETQYF. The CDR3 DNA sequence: TGTGCCACCAGCAGAGTCGGACTAGCGAGCCAAGAGACCCAGTACTTC.

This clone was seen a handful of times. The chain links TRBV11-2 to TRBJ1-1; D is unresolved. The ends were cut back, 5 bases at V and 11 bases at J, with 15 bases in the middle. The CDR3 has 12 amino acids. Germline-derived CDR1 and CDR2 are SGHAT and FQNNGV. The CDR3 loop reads CASSPEGVEAFF. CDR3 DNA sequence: TGTGCCAGCAGCCCCGAAGGAGTGGAGGCTTTCTTT.

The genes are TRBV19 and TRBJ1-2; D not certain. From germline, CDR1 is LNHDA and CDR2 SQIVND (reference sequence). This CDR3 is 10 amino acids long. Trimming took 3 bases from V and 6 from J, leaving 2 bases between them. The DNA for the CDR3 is TGTGCCAGTAGTATTCATGGCTACACCTTC. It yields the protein CASSIHGYTF.

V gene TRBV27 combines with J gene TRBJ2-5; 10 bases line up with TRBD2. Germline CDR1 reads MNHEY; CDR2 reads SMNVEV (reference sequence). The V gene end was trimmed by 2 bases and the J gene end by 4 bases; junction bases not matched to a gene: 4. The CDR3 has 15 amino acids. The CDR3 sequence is CASSLRLAGGETQYF. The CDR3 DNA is TGTGCCAGCAGTTTACGACTAGCGGGTGGAGAGACCCAGTACTTC.

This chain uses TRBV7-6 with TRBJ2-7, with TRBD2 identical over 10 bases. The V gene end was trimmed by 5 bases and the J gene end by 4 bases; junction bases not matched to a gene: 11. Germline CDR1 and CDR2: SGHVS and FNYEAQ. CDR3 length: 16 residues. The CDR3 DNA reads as TGTGCCAGCAGCGGGGGGAGCGGGGGGGCGAAATACGAGCAGTACTTC. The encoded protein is CASSGGSGGAKYEQYF.

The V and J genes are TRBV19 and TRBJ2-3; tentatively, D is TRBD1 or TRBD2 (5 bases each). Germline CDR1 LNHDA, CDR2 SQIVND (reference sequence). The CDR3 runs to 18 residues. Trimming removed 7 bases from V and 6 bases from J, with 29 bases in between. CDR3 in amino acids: CASKERGVNGVAPDTQYF. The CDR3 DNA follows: TGTGCCAGTAAAGAAAGGGGAGTAAATGGAGTGGCACCCGATACGCAGTATTTT.

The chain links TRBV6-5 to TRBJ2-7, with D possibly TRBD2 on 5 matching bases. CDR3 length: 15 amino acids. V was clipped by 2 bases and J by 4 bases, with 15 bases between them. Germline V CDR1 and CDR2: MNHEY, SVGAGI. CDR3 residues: CASSYPSDRGYEQYF. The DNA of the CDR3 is TGTGCCAGCAGTTACCCTTCGGATCGGGGTTACGAGCAGTACTTC.

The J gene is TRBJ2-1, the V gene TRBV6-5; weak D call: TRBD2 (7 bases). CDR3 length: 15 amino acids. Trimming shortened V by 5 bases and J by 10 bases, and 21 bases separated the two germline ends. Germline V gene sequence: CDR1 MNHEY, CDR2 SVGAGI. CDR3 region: CASSLTGSSGGEQFF. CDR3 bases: TGTGCCAGCAGTCTTACAGGGTCTAGCGGCGGGGAGCAGTTCTTC.

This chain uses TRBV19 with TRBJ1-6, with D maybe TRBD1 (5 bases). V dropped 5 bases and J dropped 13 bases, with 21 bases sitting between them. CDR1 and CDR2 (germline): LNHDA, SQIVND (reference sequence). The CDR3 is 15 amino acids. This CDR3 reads CASSPTRDPIAPLHF. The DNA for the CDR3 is TGTGCCAGTAGTCCGACCCGGGACCCCATAGCTCCCCTCCACTTT.

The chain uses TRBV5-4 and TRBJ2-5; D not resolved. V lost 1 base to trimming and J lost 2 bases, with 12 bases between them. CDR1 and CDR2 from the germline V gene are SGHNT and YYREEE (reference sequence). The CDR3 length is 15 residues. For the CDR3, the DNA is TGTGCCAGCAGCTTGTCTGGATGGGAACAAGAGACCCAGTACTTC. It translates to CASSLSGWEQETQYF.

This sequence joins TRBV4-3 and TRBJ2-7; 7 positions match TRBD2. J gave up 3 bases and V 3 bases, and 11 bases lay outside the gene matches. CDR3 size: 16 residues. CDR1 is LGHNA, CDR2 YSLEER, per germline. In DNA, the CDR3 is TGCGCCAGCAGCCAGGGGCGGGGACTAAGTTTCTACGAGCAGTACTTC. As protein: CASSQGRGLSFYEQYF.

The CDR3 protein is CASSLGTSTEQYF. The CDR3 nucleotides read TGTGCCAGCAGCTTAGGGACTAGCACCGAGCAGTACTTC. This chain connects TRBV11-3 to TRBJ2-7, with TRBD2 matching over 8 bases. The V gene's germline CDR1 is SGHNT and CDR2 YENEEA. The CDR3 spans 13 residues. V dropped 1 base and J dropped 6; count of bases not matched to a gene: 2. Full variable domain (outside the CDR3, taken from reference TRBV11-3 and TRBJ2-7): EAGVVQSPRYKIIEKKQPVAFWCNPISGHNTLYWYLQNLGQGPELLIRYENEEAVDDSQLPKDRFSAERLKGVDSTLKIQPAELGDSAVYLCASSLGTSTEQYFGPGTRLTVT.

The CDR3 bases are TGTGCCAGCGGAACCCAGGGGGCCCCCTACAATGAGCAGTTCTTC. Protein: CASGTQGAPYNEQFF. V gene TRBV27 combines with J gene TRBJ2-1; 8 bases line up with TRBD1. The CDR3 length is 15 residues. Germline lookup yields CDR1 MNHEY and CDR2 SMNVEV (reference sequence). V was clipped by 8 bases and J by 2 bases; unmatched bases: 8.

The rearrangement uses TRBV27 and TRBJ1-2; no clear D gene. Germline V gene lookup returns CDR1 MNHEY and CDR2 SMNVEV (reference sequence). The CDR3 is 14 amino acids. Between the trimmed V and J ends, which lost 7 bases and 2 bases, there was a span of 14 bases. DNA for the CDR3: TGTGCCAGCATGGGGTCCGGGAACAACTATGGCTACACCTTC. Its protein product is CASMGSGNNYGYTF.

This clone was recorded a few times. The CDR3 region is CAWSFTGTEDQPQHF. The CDR3 DNA reads as TGTGCCTGGAGTTTCACCGGGACAGAGGATCAGCCCCAGCATTTT. The chain links TRBV30 to TRBJ1-5, with 7 bases aligning to TRBD1. This CDR3 is 15 amino acids long. Germline CDR1 reads GTSNPN; CDR2 reads SVGIG (reference sequence). The V gene end was trimmed by 2 bases and the J gene end by 5 bases; junction bases not matched to a gene: 9.

This CDR3 reads CASSLAGTGTVRYGYTF. CDR3 bases: TGTGCCAGCAGCTTAGCGGGGACAGGGACCGTACGCTATGGCTACACCTTC. This chain connects TRBV7-9 to TRBJ1-2, with 9 bases matching TRBD1. Germline loops: CDR1 SEHNR, CDR2 FQNEAQ (reference sequence). The CDR3 is 17 amino acids. J gave up 4 bases and V 0 bases, and 9 bases lay outside the gene matches.

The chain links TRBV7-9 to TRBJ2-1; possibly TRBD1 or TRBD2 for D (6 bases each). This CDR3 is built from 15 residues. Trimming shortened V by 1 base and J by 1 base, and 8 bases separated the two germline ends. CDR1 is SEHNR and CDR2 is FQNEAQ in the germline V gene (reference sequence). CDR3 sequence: CASSLEGGSYNEQFF. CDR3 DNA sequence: TGTGCCAGCAGCTTAGAGGGGGGTTCCTACAATGAGCAGTTCTTC.

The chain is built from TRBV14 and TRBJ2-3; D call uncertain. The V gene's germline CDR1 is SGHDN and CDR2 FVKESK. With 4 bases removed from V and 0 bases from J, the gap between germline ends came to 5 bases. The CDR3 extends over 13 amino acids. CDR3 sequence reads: CASSLESTDTQYF. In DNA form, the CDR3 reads TGTGCCAGCAGCCTCGAAAGCACAGATACGCAGTATTTT.

The CDR3 region is CASSLDLAGADTQYF. In DNA form, the CDR3 reads TGTGCCAGCAGCTTGGACCTAGCGGGGGCAGATACGCAGTATTTT. The gene calls are TRBV5-6 and TRBJ2-3, with 10 nucleotides matching TRBD2. The CDR3 loop spans 15 amino acids. After removal of 0 bases from V and 4 bases from J, the junction contained 2 bases not matched to a gene. Germline CDR1 SGHDT, CDR2 YYEEEE. The entire variable domain, with the rest obtained from reference TRBV5-6 and TRBJ2-3, is as follows: DAGVTQSPTHLIKTRGQQVTLRCSPKSGHDTVSWYQQALGQGPQFIFQYYEEEERQRGNFPDRFSGHQFPNYSSELNVNALLLGDSALYLCASSLDLAGADTQYFGPGTRLTVL.

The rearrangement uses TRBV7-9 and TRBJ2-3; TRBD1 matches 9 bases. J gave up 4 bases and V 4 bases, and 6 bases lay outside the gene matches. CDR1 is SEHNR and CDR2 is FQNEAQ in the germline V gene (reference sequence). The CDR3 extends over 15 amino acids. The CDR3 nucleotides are TGTGCCAGCAGCTACGGGACAGGGTCTGCAGATACGCAGTATTTT. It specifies CASSYGTGSADTQYF.

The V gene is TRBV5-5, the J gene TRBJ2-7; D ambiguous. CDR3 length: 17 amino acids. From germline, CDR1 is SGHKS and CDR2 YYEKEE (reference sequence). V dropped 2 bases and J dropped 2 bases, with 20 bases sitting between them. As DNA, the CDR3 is TGTGCCAGCAGCTTCAAAGGCCCCCGGCAGAGTCCCTACGAGCAGTACTTC. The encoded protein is CASSFKGPRQSPYEQYF.

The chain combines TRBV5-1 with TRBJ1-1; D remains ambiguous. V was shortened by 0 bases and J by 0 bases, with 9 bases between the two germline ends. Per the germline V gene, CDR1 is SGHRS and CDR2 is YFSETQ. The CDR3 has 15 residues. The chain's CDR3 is CASSLDAIMNTEAFF. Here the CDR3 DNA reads TGCGCCAGCAGCTTGGACGCGATTATGAACACTGAAGCTTTCTTT.

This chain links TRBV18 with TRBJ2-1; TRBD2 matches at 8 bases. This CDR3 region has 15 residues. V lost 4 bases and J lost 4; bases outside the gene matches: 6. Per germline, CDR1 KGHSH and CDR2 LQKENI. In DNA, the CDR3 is TGTGCCAGCTCACTCCTAGCGGGCCTTTACAATGAGCAGTTCTTC. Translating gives CASSLLAGLYNEQFF.